This T cell receptor (beta chain) was captured by sequencing in a study of patients and donors after allogeneic stem cell transplantation. Via MiXCR, TCRdb re-called the RT-PCR reads, giving one row per CDR3 protein. Of approximately 17,000 distinct CDR3 sequences listed, approximately 30% are singletons. CDR1 LGHNA and CDR2 YNFKEQ come from the germline V gene. The J segment lost 2 bases and the V segment lost 1 base, leaving 4 bases of the junction unmatched. This CDR3 has 16 residues. V and J are TRBV4-2 and TRBJ2-3; 9 bases line up with TRBD2. The clonotype originates from a human donor who was either an allogeneic HSCT recipient or a stem cell or donor lymphocyte infusion donor (not recorded which). It is not recorded whose cells these are; they may come from a transplant donor. The material sequenced was blood, either unsorted or a sorted T cell fraction (not recorded which). The CDR3 protein is CASSQGSSGITDTQYF. Here the CDR3 DNA reads TGTGCCAGCAGCCAAGGGTCTAGCGGGATCACAGATACGCAGTATTTT.